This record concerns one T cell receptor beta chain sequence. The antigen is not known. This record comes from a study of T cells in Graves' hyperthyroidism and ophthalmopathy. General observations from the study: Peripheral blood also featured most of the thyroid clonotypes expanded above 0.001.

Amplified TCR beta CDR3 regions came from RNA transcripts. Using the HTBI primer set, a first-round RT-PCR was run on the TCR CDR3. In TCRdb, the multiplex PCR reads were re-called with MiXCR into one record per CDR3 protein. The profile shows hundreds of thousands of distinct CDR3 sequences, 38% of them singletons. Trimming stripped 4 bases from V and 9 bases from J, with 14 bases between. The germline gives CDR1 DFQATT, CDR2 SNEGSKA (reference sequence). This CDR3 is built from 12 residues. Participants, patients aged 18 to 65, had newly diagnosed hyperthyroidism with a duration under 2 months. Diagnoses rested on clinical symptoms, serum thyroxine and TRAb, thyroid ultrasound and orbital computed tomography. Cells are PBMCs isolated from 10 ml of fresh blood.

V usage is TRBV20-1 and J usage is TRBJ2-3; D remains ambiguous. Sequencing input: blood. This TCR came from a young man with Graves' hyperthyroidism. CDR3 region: CSATSGDGTQYF. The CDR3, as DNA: TGCAGTGCTACCTCCGGCGACGGCACGCAGTATTTT.